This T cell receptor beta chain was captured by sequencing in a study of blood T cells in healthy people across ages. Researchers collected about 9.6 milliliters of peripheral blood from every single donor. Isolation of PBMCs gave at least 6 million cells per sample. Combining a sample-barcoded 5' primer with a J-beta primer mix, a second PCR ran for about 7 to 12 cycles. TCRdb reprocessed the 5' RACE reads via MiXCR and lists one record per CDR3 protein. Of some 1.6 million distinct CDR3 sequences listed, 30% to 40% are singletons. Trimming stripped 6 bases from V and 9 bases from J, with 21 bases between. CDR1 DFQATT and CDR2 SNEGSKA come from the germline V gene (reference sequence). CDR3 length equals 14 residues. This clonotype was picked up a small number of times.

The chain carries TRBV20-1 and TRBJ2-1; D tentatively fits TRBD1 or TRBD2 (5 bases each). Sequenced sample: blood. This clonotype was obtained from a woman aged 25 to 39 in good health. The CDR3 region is CSASTDFPRAEQFF. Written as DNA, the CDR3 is TGCAGTGCCTCTACGGACTTCCCCAGGGCTGAGCAGTTCTTC.